One sample yielded the 21 T cell receptor beta chains listed below, sequenced in a study of beta chain features in type 1 diabetes (dated by TCRdb to 2016 to 2019). Library preparation employed the immunoSEQ multiplex PCR assay. The entire amount of isolated RNA was reverse transcribed using the High Capacity cDNA Reverse Transcription Kit, so the sequenced TCRB transcripts were expressed ones. Drawn from immuneACCESS, this table holds only the in-frame rearrangements with V and J called that TCRdb kept. Clones are partly lost; checked studies trace under half to an unresolved V gene and leave the rest unexplained. This sample comprises about 400,000 clones, over 9.5% of them detected only once. Roughly 0.017% of the sample comes from the top ten. Sequencing was done on a sample of naive CD4+ T cells from blood. What the cell subset or site label conveys for this sample: true naive CD4+ T cells. The receptors stem from a young man in good health.

There are a few counts of this clone. The chain uses TRBV29-1 and TRBJ2-7; 8 bases agree with TRBD2. V was pared by 7 bases and J by 3 bases, with 8 bases of the junction left unmatched. Germline lookup yields CDR1 SQVTM and CDR2 ANQGSEA. The CDR3 sequence is 13 residues long. The CDR3 is CSASGAGGYEQYF. DNA of the CDR3: TGCAGCGCCTCGGGGGCGGGGGGCTACGAGCAGTACTTC.

The rearrangement joins TRBV18 to TRBJ1-1; 7 bases are shared with TRBD1. Germline loops: CDR1 KGHSH, CDR2 LQKENI. CDR3 length: 14 amino acids. Unmatched junction bases numbered 2, after V lost 3 bases and J lost 1 base. This CDR3 reads CASSPGQPNTEAFF. DNA of the CDR3: TGTGCCAGCTCACCGGGACAGCCGAACACTGAAGCTTTCTTT.

This clone appeared a few times. This chain links TRBV7-9 with TRBJ2-1, with TRBD1 matching 9 bases. The CDR3 is 15 residues long. CDR1 and CDR2 (germline): SEHNR, FQNEAQ (reference sequence). V shed 5 bases, J shed 6 bases, and the junction held 8 bases outside the gene matches. This chain's CDR3 is CASSRTGGPSNEQFF. The DNA of the CDR3 is TGTGCCAGCAGCCGAACAGGGGGCCCGTCCAATGAGCAGTTCTTC.

A word on this clone: Other nucleotide sequences in the sample specify the same CDR3. The rearrangement uses TRBV7-2 and TRBJ2-7; TRBD1 agrees at 7 bases. CDR3 length equals 13 residues. V was clipped by 2 bases and J by 2 bases; unmatched bases: 0. Germline V gene sequence: CDR1 SGHTA, CDR2 FQGNSA. The CDR3 sequence: CASSLQGAYEQYF. The CDR3 bases are TGTGCCAGCAGCTTACAGGGGGCCTACGAGCAGTACTTC.

This clone was found a few times. The V and J genes are TRBV19 and TRBJ2-1; 8 nucleotides align to TRBD1. With 5 bases clipped from V and 6 bases from J, the junction kept 9 bases outside the gene matches. Germline V gene sequence: CDR1 LNHDA, CDR2 SQIVND (reference sequence). The CDR3 totals 15 residues. CDR3 loop: CASSGDRMTRNEQFF. The CDR3 DNA reads TGTGCCAGTAGTGGGGACAGGATGACCCGCAATGAGCAGTTCTTC.

The chain combines TRBV7-2 with TRBJ2-1; D gene unclear. Trimming took off 7 bases at V and 7 bases at J, with 8 bases between the two ends. Germline values: CDR1 SGHTA, CDR2 FQGNSA. The CDR3 has 11 amino acids. CDR3 sequence (DNA): TGTGCCAGCAACCACATGAATGAGCAGTTCTTC. Translation: CASNHMNEQFF.

This rearrangement joins TRBV6-5 to TRBJ1-4, with 7 bases fitting TRBD1. The junction had 8 bases not matched to a gene; V was cut back by 2 bases and J by 8 bases. CDR1 MNHEY and CDR2 SVGAGI come from the germline V gene. The CDR3 loop spans 15 amino acids. CDR3: CASSYGQVDWEKLFF. CDR3 bases: TGTGCCAGCAGTTACGGACAGGTGGATTGGGAAAAACTGTTTTTT.

This clone was counted only a few times. The chain joins TRBV5-4 to TRBJ1-4; a possible D gene is TRBD1 (5 bases). CDR1 is SGHNT and CDR2 is YYREEE in the germline V gene (reference sequence). Trimming left V 2 bases short and J 5 bases short, with 13 bases between. There are 15 residues in the CDR3. CDR3 in DNA: TGTGCCAGCAGCTTTGGGGGAGGACCGAATGAAAAACTGTTTTTT. Translation gives CASSFGGGPNEKLFF.

This clone is a singleton in its sample. CDR3 amino acids: CASTQGLAGVNEQFF. The CDR3 DNA sequence: TGTGCCAGTACTCAAGGACTAGCGGGCGTAAATGAGCAGTTCTTC. The V and J genes are TRBV19 and TRBJ2-1, with 11 bases matching TRBD2. Germline V CDR1 and CDR2: LNHDA, SQIVND (reference sequence). The CDR3 length is 15 residues. With 7 bases clipped from V and 7 bases from J, the junction kept 9 bases outside the gene matches.

V usage is TRBV9 and J usage is TRBJ2-7; 7 bases align to TRBD2. This CDR3 comprises 14 residues. From germline, CDR1 is SGDLS and CDR2 YYNGEE. With 0 bases clipped from V and 5 bases from J, the junction kept 5 bases outside the gene matches. This chain's CDR3 is CASSVDPGGHEQYF. The CDR3 nucleotides read TGTGCCAGCAGCGTAGATCCGGGAGGCCACGAGCAGTACTTC.

This chain links TRBV30 with TRBJ2-1; 10 bases agree with TRBD1. Germline CDR1 and CDR2: GTSNPN and SVGIG (reference sequence). This CDR3 has 15 amino acids. J gave up 4 bases and V 2 bases, and 5 bases lay outside the gene matches. The CDR3 region has the DNA TGTGCCTGGAGTACGACAGGGGGCTTGTACAATGAGCAGTTCTTC. It codes for CAWSTTGGLYNEQFF.

The V call is TRBV7-9, the J call TRBJ2-2, with 11 bases identical to TRBD1. The CDR3 sequence is 15 residues long. Germline V gene lookup returns CDR1 SEHNR and CDR2 FQNEAQ (reference sequence). V was pared by 8 bases and J by 4 bases, with 6 bases of the junction left unmatched. CDR3 nucleotide sequence: TGTGCCAGCCGCTCCGGGACAGGGGGCACCGGGGAGCTGTTTTTT. Its translation: CASRSGTGGTGELFF.

This clone was counted a few times. The chain carries TRBV7-9 and TRBJ2-7, with unresolved D. V was pared by 6 bases and J by 2 bases, with 11 bases between. The CDR3 consists of 13 residues. In germline, CDR1 is SEHNR, CDR2 FQNEAQ (reference sequence). The chain's CDR3 is CASSSRVTYEQYF. DNA of the CDR3: TGTGCCAGCAGTTCCCGGGTGACCTACGAGCAGTACTTC.

This chain connects TRBV7-3 to TRBJ1-6; TRBD1 matches at 10 bases. V dropped 6 bases and J dropped 7; count of bases not matched to a gene: 6. This CDR3 is built from 15 residues. The germline CDR1 and CDR2 sequences are SGHTA and FQGTGA. CDR3 coding DNA: TGTGCCAGCAGTTTGTTGGGACAGGGGAATTCACCCCTCCACTTT. Amino acids: CASSLLGQGNSPLHF.

The V and J genes are TRBV7-3 and TRBJ2-1; the D gene is possibly TRBD2 (6 bases). The CDR3 is 15 amino acids. With 4 bases removed from V and 0 bases from J, the gap between germline ends came to 10 bases. Germline assignment: CDR1 SGHTA and CDR2 FQGTGA. The CDR3 spells CASSSAGSSYNEQFF. DNA of the CDR3: TGTGCCAGCAGCTCTGCGGGAAGCTCCTACAATGAGCAGTTCTTC. Together with reference TRBV7-3 and TRBJ2-1, the CDR3 gives the full variable domain: GAGVSQTPSNKVTEKGKYVELRCDPISGHTALYWYRQSLGQGPEFLIYFQGTGAADDSGLPNDRFFAVRPEGSVSTLKIQRTERGDSAVYLCASSSAGSSYNEQFFGPGTRLTVL.

V usage is TRBV27 and J usage is TRBJ1-5; the D is unclear. Germline-derived CDR1 and CDR2 are MNHEY and SMNVEV (reference sequence). This CDR3 has 15 amino acids. Between the trimmed V and J ends, which lost 3 bases and 0 bases, there was a span of 9 bases. CDR3 bases: TGTGCCAGCAGTTTCGGCGGGTATAGCAATCAGCCCCAGCATTTT. Translated, it gives CASSFGGYSNQPQHF.

V usage is TRBV11-2 and J usage is TRBJ2-5; a possible D gene is TRBD1 (5 bases). This CDR3 has 13 amino acids. CDR1 is SGHAT and CDR2 is FQNNGV in the germline V gene. V was cut by 5 bases and J by 5 bases, with 12 bases left in between. CDR3 sequence (DNA): TGTGCCAGCAGCCCTCAGGGTCACGAGACCCAGTACTTC. Protein product: CASSPQGHETQYF.

The chain combines TRBV30 with TRBJ2-3; tentative D call: TRBD1 (6 bases). CDR3 length: 15 amino acids. Germline V gene sequence: CDR1 GTSNPN, CDR2 SVGIG (reference sequence). Trimming removed 5 bases at V and 2 bases at J, with 17 bases between. The CDR3 is CAWGGTYGTTDTQYF. CDR3 sequence (DNA): TGTGCCTGGGGGGGCACCTACGGGACCACAGATACGCAGTATTTT.

The V call is TRBV12-5, the J call TRBJ2-3; D might be TRBD2 (5 bases). Germline-derived CDR1 and CDR2 are LGHNT and FRNRAP. V gave up 4 bases and J gave up 6 bases, with 5 bases separating them. This CDR3 is 11 amino acids long. CDR3 loop: CASGSGDTQYF. The CDR3 DNA sequence: TGTGCTAGTGGTTCGGGGGATACGCAGTATTTT.

V and J are TRBV4-1 and TRBJ2-1; weak D call: TRBD1 (6 bases). Germline V gene lookup returns CDR1 MGHRA and CDR2 YSYEKL. The CDR3 has 16 amino acids. The V and J ends lost 2 bases and 4 bases respectively, with 15 bases between them. CDR3 sequence reads: CASSQPTRDTYNEQFF. The CDR3 DNA reads TGCGCCAGCAGCCAACCTACCCGGGACACTTACAATGAGCAGTTCTTC.

The chain recombines TRBV28 with TRBJ1-1; D unresolved. The CDR3 loop spans 11 amino acids. V shed 9 bases and J shed 4 bases, with 9 bases lying between them. Germline CDR1 reads MDHEN; CDR2 reads SYDVKM. CDR3 sequence (DNA): TGTGCCAGTTGGGCCGGCACTGAAGCTTTCTTT. As protein: CASWAGTEAFF.